Below, 15 T cell receptor beta chains from the same sample are listed, as sequenced in a study of molecular identifiers for immune sequencing clone quantification. TCRdb fed the PCR reads into MiXCR, producing one record per CDR3 protein. Of roughly 630,000 distinct CDR3 sequences listed, 25% are singletons. Input material: naive CD8+ T cells from blood, with Jurkat cell RNA spiked in. Subset meaning: FACS-sorted CD8+CD4-CCR7+CD45RA+ naive T cells. These receptors originate from a human donor in good health. Some libraries in this study had Jurkat cell RNA spiked in.

This clonotype showed up just a few times. The chain uses TRBV20-1 and TRBJ2-7, with D unresolved. Trimming removed 2 bases from V and 3 bases from J, with 11 bases in between. This CDR3 is 13 amino acids long. Germline V gene lookup returns CDR1 DFQATT and CDR2 SNEGSKA (reference sequence). This CDR3 reads CSARPDRFYEQYF. The CDR3, as DNA: TGCAGTGCTAGACCCGACCGATTCTACGAGCAGTACTTC.

This clonotype turned up a few times. The genes are TRBV24-1 and TRBJ2-5; D is unresolved. The V gene lost 5 bases and the J gene lost 2 bases, with 8 bases spanning the gap. The CDR3 contains 13 residues. Germline CDR1 and CDR2: KGHDR and SFDVKD. CDR3 sequence reads: CATSGTGQETQYF. For the CDR3, the DNA is TGTGCCACCAGTGGTACCGGGCAAGAGACCCAGTACTTC.

The V and J genes are TRBV19 and TRBJ1-5; the D is unclear. V dropped 4 bases and J dropped 2 bases, with 9 bases sitting between them. The CDR3 length is 14 residues. Germline V gives CDR1 LNHDA, CDR2 SQIVND (reference sequence). The CDR3 nucleotides read TGTGCCAGTAGTACCCGCCAAGGCAATCAGCCCCAGCATTTT. Its translation is CASSTRQGNQPQHF.

In its sample, this clonotype was seen many times. The chain joins TRBV7-9 to TRBJ1-5; D is perhaps TRBD1 (6 bases). Trimming took 5 bases from V and 7 from J, leaving 15 bases between them. Germline V gives CDR1 SEHNR, CDR2 FQNEAQ (reference sequence). This CDR3 has 14 residues. CDR3 bases: TGTGCCAGCAGCCAGCAGGGGATAGGCCAGCCCCAGCATTTT. Its protein is CASSQQGIGQPQHF.

The chain joins TRBV6-4 to TRBJ2-3; D tentatively reads TRBD1 or TRBD2 (6 bases each). In germline, CDR1 is MRHNA, CDR2 SNTAGT. CDR3 length: 14 residues. V lost 5 bases and J 4 bases, leaving 13 bases between the germline ends. CDR3 in DNA: TGTGCCAGCAGTCAATCGGGGGCTCCAGATACGCAGTATTTT. Its protein product is CASSQSGAPDTQYF.

This clonotype turned up a few times. This chain links TRBV30 with TRBJ2-1; 13 bases match TRBD2. The V segment lost 5 bases and the J segment 7 bases; nucleotides outside the gene matches: 5. Germline V CDR1 and CDR2: GTSNPN, SVGIG (reference sequence). The CDR3 totals 14 residues. CDR3 residues: CAWGTSGGANEQFF. DNA for the CDR3: TGTGCCTGGGGTACTAGCGGGGGGGCAAATGAGCAGTTCTTC.

The chain uses TRBV20-1 and TRBJ2-7, with TRBD2 matching over 10 bases. CDR1 is DFQATT, CDR2 SNEGSKA, per germline (reference sequence). The CDR3 loop spans 13 amino acids. Trimming at V came to 3 bases and at J to 4 bases, leaving 3 bases not matched to a gene. CDR3 in amino acids: CSASTSGTYEQYF. The CDR3 region has the DNA TGCAGTGCTAGTACTAGCGGGACTTACGAGCAGTACTTC.

This clonotype was detected a few times. The chain joins TRBV19 to TRBJ1-6, with D uncertain. The germline V gene encodes CDR1 LNHDA and CDR2 SQIVND (reference sequence). V lost 5 bases and J lost 7, with 18 bases in between. The CDR3 extends over 16 amino acids. The CDR3 reads CASSSMTRGMNSPLHF. The CDR3 bases are TGTGCCAGTAGTTCAATGACACGCGGGATGAATTCACCCCTCCACTTT.

Ten or more counts support this clonotype. The V gene is TRBV3-1, the J gene TRBJ1-6, with 8 bases that match TRBD1. The CDR3 extends over 16 amino acids. The V gene's germline CDR1 is LGHDT and CDR2 YNNKEL (reference sequence). Trimming took 6 bases from V and 0 from J; bases not matched to a gene: 4. The chain's CDR3 is CASREQGDSYNSPLHF. CDR3 coding DNA: TGTGCCAGCAGAGAACAGGGGGACTCCTATAATTCACCCCTCCACTTT.

This rearrangement joins TRBV7-2 to TRBJ1-3; a possible D gene is TRBD1 (5 bases). The ends were cut back, 5 bases at V and 1 base at J, with 15 bases in the middle. The CDR3 covers 16 residues. Looked up from germline, CDR1 is SGHTA and CDR2 is FQGNSA. DNA for the CDR3: TGTGCCAGCAGCGAAAAACGGACACCGTCTGGAAACACCATATATTTT. Amino acids: CASSEKRTPSGNTIYF.

Only one count was recorded for this clonotype. J is TRBJ2-2 and V is TRBV4-2; 13 bases are a match to TRBD2. Germline loops: CDR1 LGHNA, CDR2 YNFKEQ. This CDR3 has 21 residues. The V segment lost 0 bases and the J segment 0 bases; nucleotides outside the gene matches: 10. The CDR3 bases are TGTGCCAGCAGCCAAGAAGTGGGGGGTGGGACTAGCGGGACGAACACCGGGGAGCTGTTTTTT. Amino acids: CASSQEVGGGTSGTNTGELFF.

As to this clonotype: A much more abundant neighbour one base away suggests this may be a read error. The V gene is TRBV9, the J gene TRBJ2-3; D perhaps matches TRBD1 (5 bases). This CDR3 contains 17 residues. The germline CDR1 and CDR2 sequences are SGDLS and YYNGEE. The chain's CDR3 is CASTKRESTLDTDSQYF. The CDR3 coding sequence is TGTGCCAGCACCAAGCGAGAATCTACTTTGGACACAGATTCGCAGTATTTT.

The V and J genes are TRBV19 and TRBJ1-1; D ambiguous. Per the germline V gene, CDR1 is LNHDA and CDR2 is SQIVND (reference sequence). CDR3 length: 15 amino acids. Trimming took 3 bases from V and 0 from J, leaving 11 bases between them. The CDR3 loop reads CASSMSVSLNTEAFF. CDR3 bases: TGTGCCAGTAGTATGTCGGTGAGCTTGAACACTGAAGCTTTCTTT.

This chain uses TRBV27 with TRBJ2-2; 10 bases agree with TRBD2. The ends lost 3 bases at V and 7 bases at J; junction bases unmatched: 11. The CDR3 consists of 17 residues. The V gene's germline CDR1 is MNHEY and CDR2 SMNVEV (reference sequence). The CDR3 coding sequence is TGTGCCAGCAGTTTTGGACGAGCGGGAGGGCCTAACGGGGAGCTGTTTTTT. The encoded protein is CASSFGRAGGPNGELFF.

This clonotype was observed a handful of times. The chain is built from TRBV28 and TRBJ2-7; D call uncertain. V lost 2 bases and J 4 bases, leaving 9 bases between the germline ends. In germline, CDR1 is MDHEN, CDR2 SYDVKM. The CDR3 is 13 amino acids. CDR3 amino acids: CASSLRSAYEQYF. The DNA of the CDR3 is TGTGCCAGCAGTTTAAGGTCAGCGTACGAGCAGTACTTC.